A selection of T cell receptor beta chains follows, all from one sample in a study of Tregs in tolerant kidney transplant recipients. Assay: immunoSEQ multiplex PCR; the TCRdb copy retains only in-frame clones and omits some. The sample records about 94,000 clones, roughly 93% being singletons. Sequences were derived from CD4+ T cells from blood, sampled before the transplant. The receptors shown here come from a human donor who received a combined kidney and bone marrow transplant. Both conserved end residues are part of each CDR3. The D gene is left open where the match is weak.

J,length,D,V,CDR3
TRBJ2-6,18,TRBD1,TRBV4-2,CASSQDGQGMAGANVLTF
TRBJ1-1,15,TRBD1,TRBV5-6,CASKFGQVLNTEAFF
TRBJ1-1,14,TRBD1,TRBV15,CATSRELGTGVAFF
TRBJ2-7,13,NA,TRBV7-2,CASSLEGRSEQYF
TRBJ1-2,15,NA,TRBV2,CASSEVERDYYGYTF
TRBJ2-7,15,NA,TRBV27,CASSLYALATYEQYF
TRBJ1-6,14,NA,TRBV7-9,CASSFFHEGSPLHF
TRBJ1-2,15,TRBD1,TRBV2,CASELETGGDYGYTF
TRBJ2-5,14,TRBD1,TRBV5-1,CASSTRTGEETQYF
TRBJ1-3,11,NA,TRBV20-1,CSASNGNTIYF
TRBJ2-2,17,NA,TRBV27,CASSPHKKVHPTGELFF
TRBJ1-5,15,NA,TRBV7-2,CASSPISGSNQPQHF
TRBJ1-2,17,TRBD1,TRBV5-1,CASRTTFTGQGGRGYTF
TRBJ2-1,16,TRBD2,TRBV6-4,CASSLSGAGVSNEQFF
TRBJ2-2,13,TRBD1,TRBV7-9,CASSLRQGAELFF
TRBJ1-2,11,NA,TRBV20-1,CSATGDRGYTF
TRBJ2-7,13,NA,TRBV29-1,CSVAGQPSYEQYF
TRBJ1-1,17,TRBD1,TRBV11-3,CASSLVSAGTVDTEAFF
TRBJ2-3,14,NA,TRBV11-2,CASSPLYTGDTQYF
TRBJ2-7,14,NA,TRBV5-1,CASSYLSVSYEQYF
TRBJ2-7,14,NA,TRBV7-9,CASSLASSFHEQYF
TRBJ1-5,14,NA,TRBV5-1,CASSPGEFNQPQHF
TRBJ2-7,18,TRBD2,TRBV19,CASSIRTRPGLAVYEQYF
TRBJ2-1,16,NA,TRBV4-3,CASSQESSPSYNEQFF
TRBJ1-6,15,NA,TRBV9,CASSGQASTDSPLHF
TRBJ1-1,13,NA,TRBV14,CASSSSSRTEAFF
TRBJ1-5,13,NA,TRBV6-1,CASSGQFNQPQHF
TRBJ2-7,16,TRBD2,TRBV14,CASSPHLAGGSYEQYF
TRBJ1-3,14,TRBD1,TRBV19,CASSIDRGGNTIYF
TRBJ2-1,15,TRBD2,TRBV6-5,CASKVSGGTYNEQFF
TRBJ2-7,16,TRBD2,TRBV15,CATSRLAGARLYEQYF
TRBJ2-7,10,NA,TRBV5-8,CASSGPKKYF
TRBJ2-3,16,TRBD2,TRBV5-1,CASSLVAGGETDTQYF
TRBJ1-2,14,NA,TRBV10-1,CAAIRENPYYGYTF
TRBJ2-5,15,TRBD2,TRBV9,CASSARAGGPETQYF
TRBJ2-3,15,NA,TRBV19,CASSITSGVVDTQYF
TRBJ1-2,12,NA,TRBV9,CASSEGVGGYTF
TRBJ1-2,14,TRBD1,TRBV27,CASSSRTGLPPLGF
TRBJ2-7,18,TRBD2,TRBV15,CATSRAWVAGVQLYEQYF
TRBJ2-4,15,NA,TRBV11-2,CASREDRGDRDIQYF
TRBJ2-7,15,NA,TRBV9,CASSSSVGSRVEQYF
TRBJ2-7,12,TRBD1,TRBV7-9,CASSSGTAKQYF
TRBJ2-5,13,NA,TRBV7-9,CALPGAGGETQYF
TRBJ1-1,15,NA,TRBV7-9,CASSLGQGMNTEAFF
TRBJ1-1,15,TRBD1,TRBV2,CASSSQGARNTEAFF
TRBJ1-6,16,NA,TRBV6-5,CASSYNLGARNSPLHF
TRBJ2-5,12,TRBD1,TRBV30,CAWSTGGETQYF
TRBJ1-5,14,TRBD1,TRBV11-2,CASSQDRGNQPQHF
NA,16,TRBD2,TRBV5-1,CASSLQSGGPGDEQYF
TRBJ1-4,15,TRBD1,TRBV30,CAWSRGGQGNEKLFF
TRBJ2-1,16,TRBD2,TRBV6-6,CASSYSKTSAYNEQFF
TRBJ2-7,16,NA,TRBV5-1,CASSLSLRGAGNEQYF
TRBJ2-2,15,TRBD2,TRBV6-5,CASIAGGPNTGELFF
TRBJ1-3,14,NA,TRBV19,CASSRQDSGNTIYF